This T cell receptor beta chain is drawn from a study of cytomegalovirus exposure and HLA in healthy donors. Study-level findings and limits: Associated with cytomegalovirus, according to the listing, were around 160 TCR beta chains. From TCR beta sequences, most subjects' HLA-A and HLA-B alleles were reportedly predicted accurately. Sequencing artifact likely explains a cluster of highly shared sequence variants.

The germline V gene encodes CDR1 MNHEY and CDR2 SVGAGI. The CDR3 has 14 residues. J lost 3 bases, V lost 6 bases, and 6 bases had no gene match. Vbeta (60) and Jbeta (13) primers were used in the PCR. Clones were sequenced by immunoSEQ multiplex PCR, and TCRdb holds only the in-frame ones, with some missing. This table has about 120,000 clones, 80% to 85% appearing once. This clone came up a few times. The antigen is unknown. This sequence was found in a woman aged 40 to 50 in good health and CMV-seronegative. This chain connects TRBV6-5 to TRBJ1-1, with 8 bases fitting TRBD1. Sequenced material: PBMCs. Here the CDR3 reads CASRRQGFDTEAFF. CDR3 DNA: TGTGCCAGCAGAAGACAGGGGTTTGACACTGAAGCTTTCTTT.